This entry describes one T cell receptor beta chain. This sample stems from a study of T-cell memory formation after mild COVID-19. TCRdb ran MiXCR on the 5' RACE reads and lists one entry per CDR3 protein. The data contain 130,000 to 150,000 distinct CDR3 sequences, over 6% of them seen just once; the ten biggest clones take up under 2.5%. This CDR3 contains 15 residues. Germline V gene data show CDR1 as SGHTA and CDR2 as FQGTGA. V dropped 3 bases and J dropped 7; count of bases not matched to a gene: 8. Source material: PBMCs or a T cell subset sorted from them (not recorded which). The chain has TRBV7-3 and TRBJ2-1, with 8 positions matching TRBD2. The clonotype comes from an adult woman who had mild COVID-19 (a few samples of this study predate the infection). Cell type and time point are not known. The CDR3 DNA reads as TGTGCCAGCAGCTTCTCGGGGGGGCCCCAGAATGAGCAGTTCTTC. Protein: CASSFSGGPQNEQFF. The full variable domain, completed using reference TRBV7-3 and TRBJ2-1, is GAGVSQTPSNKVTEKGKYVELRCDPISGHTALYWYRQSLGQGPEFLIYFQGTGAADDSGLPNDRFFAVRPEGSVSTLKIQRTERGDSAVYLCASSFSGGPQNEQFFGPGTRLTVL.